Reported below is one T cell receptor (beta chain). The sample's time point: persistent/refractory GD, antithyroid drugs over 5 years with positive TRAb. Preparation of the TCR library used RNA extracted from PBMCs. In building TCR beta libraries, iRepertoire HTBI primers were used together with Arm-PCR of CDR3 regions. MiXCR was run by TCRdb on the multiplex PCR reads, yielding one entry per CDR3 protein. In the table there are roughly 500,000 distinct CDR3 sequences, about a fifth of which are singletons. The sample belongs to a study of regulatory T cells in long-lasting Graves disease. The CDR3 totals 16 residues. CDR1 SQVTM and CDR2 ANQGSEA come from the germline V gene. The ends were cut back, 5 bases at V and 5 bases at J, with 21 bases in the middle.

The clonotype originates from a female donor with Graves disease. Specimen: peripheral blood mononuclear cells (PBMCs), collected when the disease was refractory, from a patient treated with antithyroid drugs. The chain joins TRBV29-1 to TRBJ2-2; D possibly corresponds to TRBD2 (5 bases). The CDR3 DNA follows: TGCAGCGTTCTAACTCAAGGACTCGCCAATACCGGGGAGCTGTTTTTT. Amino acids: CSVLTQGLANTGELFF.